This T cell receptor (beta chain) was sequenced during a study of blood T cell repertoires in COVID-19. Study-wide context: COVID-19 samples from acute and convalescent phases originated in the United States, Italy and Spain. T cells, B-cell-depleted T cells, or PBMCs provided the cDNA or gDNA that served as material.

TCRdb keeps only in-frame clones here, not all; method: immunoSEQ multiplex PCR. The sample shows about 210,000 clones, 84% of them seen only once. Germline V gene lookup returns CDR1 MDHEN and CDR2 SYDVKM. The germline V and J ends were trimmed by 5 bases and 0 bases, with 10 bases remaining between them. The length of the CDR3 is 14 residues. Sequencing used peripheral blood. This sequence was found in a woman older than 75 with COVID-19, enrolled during active disease. The rearrangement uses TRBV28 and TRBJ1-2; D unclear. The CDR3 DNA reads TGTGCCAGCAGTCGCGCCGGGGCTAACTATGGCTACACCTTC. Amino acids: CASSRAGANYGYTF.